This is a list of T cell receptor beta chains from one sample in a study of T cell responses to AZD1222 COVID-19 vaccine. Measured with immunoSEQ multiplex PCR; TCRdb has only the in-frame clones, and not every one. The sample has 95,000 to 150,000 clones, roughly 87% seen once. The source was peripheral blood, collected 28 days after the second AZD1222 dose. These receptors all come from an adult who received the AZD1222 COVID-19 vaccine. CDR3s include the opening cysteine and the closing phenylalanine or tryptophan. Each record gives: D gene, J gene, clone size, CDR3 length, V gene, CDR3 DNA, CDR3 protein. D genes are given only for firm matches. Some rows mark clone size as missing; the rest say once, few, many or name a class of expanded clone.

TRBD1 | TRBJ1-6 | - | 16 | TRBV24-1 | TGTGCCACCAGTGATTCCAAGACAGGGGTGGATTCACCCCTCCACTTT | CATSDSKTGVDSPLHF
- | TRBJ2-1 | - | 16 | TRBV4-2 | TGTGCCAGCAGCCAAGCAGGGGGGGGCCTTTACAATGAGCAGTTCTTC | CASSQAGGGLYNEQFF
TRBD1 | TRBJ1-2 | once | 15 | TRBV25-1 | TGTGCCAGCAGTTCCCATTGGACAGGTTTAGTGGGCTACACCTTC | CASSSHWTGLVGYTF
TRBD1 | TRBJ1-5 | - | 13 | TRBV6-2/TRBV6-3 | TGTGCCAGCAGCCAACAGGGGAATCAGCCCCAGCATTTT | CASSQQGNQPQHF
- | TRBJ1-6 | - | 17 | TRBV6-2/TRBV6-3 | TGTGCCAGCAGTTACACCCTCGGACAGTCCTATAATTCACCCCTCCACTTT | CASSYTLGQSYNSPLHF
- | TRBJ1-2 | - | 11 | TRBV19 | TGTGCCAGTAGTATAGATCGGGCCTACACCTTC | CASSIDRAYTF
- | TRBJ2-7 | once | 15 | TRBV11-2 | TGTGCCAGCAGCTTAGATTTAGGAAATGGGAACGAGCAGTACTTC | CASSLDLGNGNEQYF
TRBD1 | TRBJ1-2 | once | 14 | TRBV4-2 | TGTGCCAGCAGACAACAGGGGATCAACTATGGCTACACCTTC | CASRQQGINYGYTF
- | TRBJ1-1 | - | 13 | TRBV12-3/TRBV12-4 | TGTGCCAGCAGTTGGACACCGAACACTGAAGCTTTCTTT | CASSWTPNTEAFF
TRBD1 | TRBJ2-3 | - | 13 | TRBV6-5 | TGTGCCATACGAGACAGGGTTACAGATACGCAGTATTTT | CAIRDRVTDTQYF
- | TRBJ2-3 | - | 16 | TRBV5-1 | TGCGCCAGCAGCTTGGCTGACAGGACTAGCACAGATACGCAGTATTTT | CASSLADRTSTDTQYF
TRBD2 | TRBJ2-4 | - | 18 | TRBV5-6 | TGTGCCAGCAGCCGGGGGAGGGGCCGGGTGAATGCCAAAAACATTCAGTACTTC | CASSRGRGRVNAKNIQYF
TRBD1 | TRBJ2-1 | - | 16 | TRBV7-2 | TGTGCCAGCAGCTTAGTTTCGGGACAGGTTTACAATGAGCAGTTCTTC | CASSLVSGQVYNEQFF
- | TRBJ2-5 | - | 15 | TRBV4-1 | TGCGCCAGCAGCCAAATTGTAGGGAGACAAGAGACCCAGTACTTC | CASSQIVGRQETQYF
TRBD1 | TRBJ1-2 | - | 15 | TRBV27 | TGTGCCAGCAGTAAACAGGGGGCACTTGTCTATGGCTACACCTTC | CASSKQGALVYGYTF
- | TRBJ1-2 | medium-sized | 14 | TRBV6-2/TRBV6-3 | TGTGCCAGCAGTTACCAGGGACGAATATACAGCTACACCTTC | CASSYQGRIYSYTF
TRBD2 | TRBJ2-3 | once | 16 | TRBV27 | TGTGCCAGCAGTCCGGGGGCGGGGGGGCGTACAGATACGCAGTATTTT | CASSPGAGGRTDTQYF
- | TRBJ2-7 | - | 19 | TRBV9 | TGTGCCAGCAGCGTTGGAGTGGGTAGCTCGGACAGTCTCTCTGGCGAGCAGTACTTC | CASSVGVGSSDSLSGEQYF
- | TRBJ1-5 | - | 16 | TRBV28 | TGTGCCAGCAGGTATAGACAGCAGTATAGCAATCAGCCCCAGCATTTT | CASRYRQQYSNQPQHF
- | TRBJ2-3 | - | 13 | TRBV29-1 | TGCAGCGTTGAGGTAGGGGGAGTGGATACGCAGTATTTT | CSVEVGGVDTQYF
- | TRBJ1-2 | - | 13 | TRBV11-2 | TGTGCCAGCAGCTTGATTGGGGACTATGGCTACACCTTC | CASSLIGDYGYTF
- | TRBJ2-3 | - | 16 | TRBV7-2 | TGTGCCAGCAGCCCGGGTTTCTCGGGCACCACAGATACGCAGTATTTT | CASSPGFSGTTDTQYF
TRBD1 | TRBJ2-2 | - | 16 | TRBV6-5 | TGTGCCAGCAGTTTCGACGGGACAGTTAGCACCGGGGAGCTGTTTTTT | CASSFDGTVSTGELFF
TRBD1 | TRBJ1-2 | - | 13 | TRBV2 | TGTGCCAGGGGACAGGGTCTACCGTCGGGCTACACCTTC | CARGQGLPSGYTF